This T cell receptor (beta chain) came from a study of identical twins. Template switching introduced a universal primer site, and the cDNA bore unique molecular identifiers. TCRdb reprocessed the 5' RACE reads via MiXCR and lists one record per CDR3 protein. The sample carries more than 1.5 million distinct CDR3 sequences, less than 35% recorded once. CDR1 is KGHDR and CDR2 is SFDVKD in the germline V gene. V lost 4 bases to trimming and J lost 2 bases, with 10 bases between them. The CDR3 extends over 14 amino acids. Sequencing used cord blood. This clonotype was sampled from a newborn girl in good health. The V and J genes are TRBV24-1 and TRBJ1-2; weak D call: TRBD1 (5 bases). Here the CDR3 reads CATSDRGKNYGYTF. CDR3 bases: TGTGCCACCAGTGACCGGGGCAAAAACTATGGCTACACCTTC.